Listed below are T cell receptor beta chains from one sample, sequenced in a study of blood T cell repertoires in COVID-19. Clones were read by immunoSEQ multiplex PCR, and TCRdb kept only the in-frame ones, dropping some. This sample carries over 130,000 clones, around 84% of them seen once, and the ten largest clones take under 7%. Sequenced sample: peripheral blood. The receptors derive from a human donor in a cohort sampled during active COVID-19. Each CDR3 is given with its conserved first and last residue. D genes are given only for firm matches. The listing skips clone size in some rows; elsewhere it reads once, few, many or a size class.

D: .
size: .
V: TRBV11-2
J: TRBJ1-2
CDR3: CASSLGGRGTPYGYTF
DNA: TGTGCCAGCAGCTTAGGGGGAAGGGGAACCCCCTATGGCTACACCTTC

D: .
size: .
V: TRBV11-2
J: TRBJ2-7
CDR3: CASSLAGDGEQYF
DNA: TGTGCCAGCAGCTTAGCGGGGGACGGGGAGCAGTACTTC

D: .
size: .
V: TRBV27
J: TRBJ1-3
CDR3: CASQGQTENTIYF
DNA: TGTGCCAGCCAGGGGCAGACTGAAAACACCATATATTTT

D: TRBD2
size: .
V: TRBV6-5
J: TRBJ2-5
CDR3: CASSYGLAGAETQYF
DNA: TGTGCCAGCAGTTACGGCCTAGCGGGAGCTGAGACCCAGTACTTC

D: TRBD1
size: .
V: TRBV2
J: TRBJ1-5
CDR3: CASSEVTGGQPQHF
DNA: TGTGCCAGCAGTGAAGTAACAGGGGGCCAGCCCCAGCATTTT

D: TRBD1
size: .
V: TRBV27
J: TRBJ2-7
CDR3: CASSYLTDRGPNEQYF
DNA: TGTGCCAGCAGTTACCTTACGGACAGGGGGCCCAACGAGCAGTACTTC

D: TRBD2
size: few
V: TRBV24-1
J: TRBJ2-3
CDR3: CATSDLSGRGLAIPDTQYF
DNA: TGTGCCACCAGTGATTTGAGCGGACGGGGACTAGCCATCCCAGATACGCAGTATTTT

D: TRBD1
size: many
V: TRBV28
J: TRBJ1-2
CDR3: CASSFSGQGLGYTF
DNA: TGTGCCAGCAGTTTCTCGGGACAGGGGCTTGGCTACACCTTC

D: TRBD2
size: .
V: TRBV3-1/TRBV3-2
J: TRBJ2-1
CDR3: CASSQDSGGKYNEQFF
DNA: TGTGCCAGCAGCCAAGATAGCGGGGGGAAATACAATGAGCAGTTCTTC

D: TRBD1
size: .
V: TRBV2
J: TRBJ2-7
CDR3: CASSVDRNLYEQYF
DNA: TGTGCCAGCAGTGTGGACAGGAACCTCTACGAGCAGTACTTC

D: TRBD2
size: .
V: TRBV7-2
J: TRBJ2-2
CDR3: CASSLELAGGRSTGELFF
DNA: TGTGCCAGCAGCTTGGAACTAGCGGGGGGACGGAGCACCGGGGAGCTGTTTTTT

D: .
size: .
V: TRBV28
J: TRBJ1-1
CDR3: CASSSAGMNTEAFF
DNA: TGTGCCAGCAGTTCCGCAGGCATGAACACTGAAGCTTTCTTT

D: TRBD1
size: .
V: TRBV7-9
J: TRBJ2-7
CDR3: CASSLNRGPYEQYF
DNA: TGTGCCAGCAGCCTAAATAGGGGGCCCTACGAGCAGTACTTC

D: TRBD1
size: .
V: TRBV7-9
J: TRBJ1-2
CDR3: CASSSQGQGDGYTF
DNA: TGTGCCAGCAGCTCACAGGGACAGGGAGATGGCTACACCTTC

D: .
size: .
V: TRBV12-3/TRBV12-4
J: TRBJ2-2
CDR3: CASSLYFTGELFF
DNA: TGTGCCAGCAGTTTATATTTCACCGGGGAGCTGTTTTTT